This T cell receptor (beta chain) was identified in a study of glioma-infiltrating T cells after dendritic cell vaccination. This CDR3 contains 12 residues. Germline V CDR1 and CDR2: SGHVS, FNYEAQ. V was clipped by 10 bases and J by 8 bases, with 17 bases between them. Sequencing was performed with immunoSEQ multiplex PCR; in TCRdb, only in-frame clones are kept and a portion is missing. Among around 90,000 clones, about 80% were seen once, and the ten largest hold roughly 5.7%. The origin of this receptor is a human donor with glioblastoma. The rearrangement uses TRBV7-6 and TRBJ1-1; D perhaps matches TRBD1 (6 bases). The starting material was blood, obtained before dendritic cell vaccination. The CDR3 is CAKWGIDREAFF. The CDR3 DNA reads TGTGCCAAATGGGGGATCGACAGGGAAGCTTTCTTT.